Shown below are 29 T cell receptor beta chains from a single sample sequenced in a study of Graves' ophthalmopathy and Graves' hyperthyroidism. For repertoire sequencing, the TCR beta CDR3 regions were amplified from RNA transcripts. In the first round, RT-PCR was carried out with HTBI primers, and a multiplex PCR formed the second round. TCRdb processed the multiplex PCR reads anew with MiXCR; each CDR3 protein has one entry. The repertoire holds 620,000 or so distinct CDR3 sequences, with over 20% as singletons. The specimen was peripheral blood. The receptors here all came from a woman aged 18-29 years with stable Graves' hyperthyroidism. Some clones in this sample may be carry-over from other donors' samples.

This clonotype was seen at least ten times. V usage is TRBV2 and J usage is TRBJ1-2; D call uncertain. The CDR3 contains 12 residues. V was trimmed by 5 bases and J by 2 bases, leaving 6 bases between them. Germline V gene data show CDR1 as SNHLY and CDR2 as FYNNEI. The CDR3 DNA sequence: TGTGCCAGCAGTCGGGGAAACTATGGCTACACCTTC. It codes for CASSRGNYGYTF.

With respect to this clonotype: A clone one base away is much larger, so this may be a read error. The rearrangement uses TRBV30 and TRBJ1-2; perhaps TRBD1 as D (6 bases). CDR3 length: 15 residues. Looked up from germline, CDR1 is GTSNPN and CDR2 is SVGIG (reference sequence). V lost 4 bases to trimming and J lost 6 bases, with 21 bases between them. This chain's CDR3 is CAWIPPWGASHGYTF. CDR3 DNA sequence: TGTGCCTGGATACCACCCTGGGGGGCCAGTCATGGCTACACCTTC. Together with reference TRBV30 and TRBJ1-2, the CDR3 gives the full variable domain: SQTIHQWPATLVQPVGSPLSLECTVEGTSNPNLYWYRQAAGRGLQLLFYSVGIGQISSEVPQNLSASRPQDRQFILSSKKLLLSDSGFYLCAWIPPWGASHGYTFGSGTRLTVV.

Worth noting for this clonotype: This may be a read error: a much more frequent sequence differs by one nucleotide. This chain joins TRBV9 and TRBJ2-5, with 11 bases fitting TRBD2. The CDR3 consists of 15 residues. J gave up 7 bases and V 0 bases, and 5 bases lay outside the gene matches. Looked up from germline, CDR1 is SGDLS and CDR2 is YYNGEE. The CDR3 DNA reads TGTGCCAGCAGCGTAGGGGGACTAGCGGAAGTGACCCAGTACTTC. It yields the protein CASSVGGLAEVTQYF. The entire variable domain, with the rest obtained from reference TRBV9 and TRBJ2-5, is as follows: DSGVTQTPKHLITATGQRVTLRCSPRSGDLSVYWYQQSLDQGLQFLIQYYNGEERAKGNILERFSAQQFPDLHSELNLSSLELGDSALYFCASSVGGLAEVTQYFGPGTRLLVL.

This chain joins TRBV6-2 or TRBV6-3 and TRBJ1-5, with 11 bases fitting TRBD1. CDR3 size: 16 residues. CDR1 and CDR2 (germline): MNHEY, SVGEGT. J was trimmed by 6 bases and V by 4 bases; bases with no gene match: 8. The CDR3 reads CASSFYRTGGLQPQHF. Written as DNA, the CDR3 is TGTGCCAGCAGTTTTTATCGGACAGGGGGCCTTCAGCCCCAGCATTTT.

As for this clonotype: This may arise from a read error, as a much more abundant clone is one base away. This sequence joins TRBV2 and TRBJ1-1; unclear D gene. This CDR3 has 10 residues. Germline assignment: CDR1 SNHLY and CDR2 FYNNEI. CDR3 bases: TGTGTCAGCAGCGCGCTTGAAGCTTTCTTT. As protein: CVSSALEAFF.

This clonotype was seen at least ten times. The chain links TRBV19 to TRBJ1-1; no clear D. Between the trimmed V and J ends, which lost 8 bases and 1 base, there was a span of 23 bases. CDR3 size: 17 residues. The germline gives CDR1 LNHDA, CDR2 SQIVND (reference sequence). CDR3 sequence: CASRSRLSGQRNTEAFF. As DNA, the CDR3 is TGTGCCAGTCGTTCAAGACTCAGCGGGCAGAGGAACACTGAAGCTTTCTTT.

This clonotype was observed many times. This chain uses TRBV6-1 with TRBJ1-1; D gene ambiguous. Germline loops: CDR1 MNHNS, CDR2 SASEGT. V was shortened by 6 bases and J by 0 bases, with 17 bases between the two germline ends. The CDR3 sequence is 16 residues long. CDR3 residues: CASSPTGRNLNTEAFF. The CDR3 DNA reads TGTGCCAGCAGCCCAACGGGCCGAAACTTGAACACTGAAGCTTTCTTT.

The sample holds many counts of this clonotype. The junction departs from the called germline gene at one end, perhaps through a read error. V and J are TRBV7-9 and TRBJ1-1, with a tentative D call TRBD1 (5 bases). This CDR3 has 12 residues. Germline V gene sequence: CDR1 SEHNR, CDR2 FQNEAQ (reference sequence). CDR3 sequence: CASSPDGGRASF. In DNA form, the CDR3 reads TGTGCCAGCAGCCCAGACGGGGGGAGGGCTTCCTTT.

This clonotype has a count of ten or more. This chain uses TRBV28 with TRBJ2-7; 7 positions match TRBD2. Germline lookup yields CDR1 MDHEN and CDR2 SYDVKM. V lost 1 base and J lost 2; bases outside the gene matches: 8. This CDR3 has 16 amino acids. CDR3 bases: TGTGCCAGCAGTTTATTAGCGGGCCTACTCACCTACGAGCAGTACTTC. Protein: CASSLLAGLLTYEQYF.

As regards this clonotype: A much more abundant neighbour one base away suggests this may be a read error. The chain combines TRBV30 with TRBJ2-4; 9 nucleotides line up with TRBD2. CDR3 length: 15 residues. Germline V gene sequence: CDR1 GTSNPN, CDR2 SVGIG (reference sequence). The CDR3 reads CAWSLAGLDKNIKYF. As DNA, the CDR3 is TGTGCCTGGAGCCTAGCGGGACTCGACAAAAACATTAAGTACTTC.

This clonotype was observed many times. This chain joins TRBV12-3 or TRBV12-4 and TRBJ1-5; no clear D gene. The CDR3 consists of 19 residues. Deletions cut 1 base from V and 3 bases from J, with 22 bases between. The chain's CDR3 is CASSLEPRRAGGYNQPQHF. CDR3 sequence (DNA): TGTGCCAGCAGTTTAGAACCCCGAAGGGCAGGTGGATACAATCAGCCCCAGCATTTT.

This clonotype was observed many times. V is TRBV30 and J is TRBJ2-4, with 7 bases fitting TRBD1. Germline V gene data show CDR1 as GTSNPN and CDR2 as SVGIG (reference sequence). CDR3 length: 16 residues. The V gene end was trimmed by 2 bases and the J gene end by 0 bases; junction bases not matched to a gene: 7. CDR3 residues: CAWSFRDSLAKNIQYF. Written as DNA, the CDR3 is TGTGCCTGGAGTTTTCGGGACAGCCTAGCCAAAAACATTCAGTACTTC. The full variable domain, in which reference TRBV30 and TRBJ2-4 provide the parts outside the CDR3, is SQTIHQWPATLVQPVGSPLSLECTVEGTSNPNLYWYRQAAGRGLQLLFYSVGIGQISSEVPQNLSASRPQDRQFILSSKKLLLSDSGFYLCAWSFRDSLAKNIQYFGAGTRLSVL.

This clonotype has ten or more counts. This sequence joins TRBV27 and TRBJ1-1; D not certain. The germline V and J ends were trimmed by 3 bases and 5 bases, with 10 bases remaining between them. Germline V CDR1 and CDR2: MNHEY, SMNVEV (reference sequence). The CDR3 extends over 13 amino acids. As DNA, the CDR3 is TGTGCCAGCAGTTTGAGACGAGGGACTGAAGCTTTCTTT. It is translated as CASSLRRGTEAFF.

The chain carries TRBV29-1 and TRBJ2-5, with a possible D match to TRBD2 (6 bases). Germline CDR1 SQVTM, CDR2 ANQGSEA. The V and J ends lost 3 bases and 7 bases respectively, with 9 bases between them. The CDR3 loop spans 11 amino acids. The CDR3 DNA reads TGCAGCGTTGACCGGGAGTGGACCCAGTACTTC. Residues: CSVDREWTQYF.

The J gene is TRBJ1-1, the V gene TRBV20-1; 12 bases align to TRBD1. V shed 6 bases, J shed 0 bases, and the junction held 5 bases outside the gene matches. CDR1 DFQATT and CDR2 SNEGSKA come from the germline V gene (reference sequence). CDR3 length: 15 residues. The CDR3 DNA reads as TGCAGTGCGTCGGGACAGGGGGCGCTGAACACTGAAGCTTTCTTT. This codes for CSASGQGALNTEAFF.

This clonotype has a handful of counts. This rearrangement joins TRBV6-1 to TRBJ1-6; a possible D gene is TRBD1 (6 bases). Germline CDR1 and CDR2: MNHNS and SASEGT. The CDR3 consists of 13 residues. Deletions cut 5 bases from V and 14 bases from J, with 16 bases between. In DNA, the CDR3 is TGTGCCAGCAGTACGGACAGTAACAGGTCCCTCCACTTT. Translating gives CASSTDSNRSLHF.

This clonotype was seen ten or more times. Here the CDR3 reads CSARAVGFRGIENIQYF. CDR3 nucleotide sequence: TGCAGTGCTAGAGCAGTCGGCTTTCGGGGGATTGAAAACATTCAGTACTTC. V is TRBV20-1 and J is TRBJ2-4; D perhaps matches TRBD2 (6 bases). The germline V and J ends were trimmed by 1 base and 5 bases, with 21 bases remaining between them. The CDR3 is 17 residues long. Germline CDR1 DFQATT, CDR2 SNEGSKA (reference sequence).

A note on this clonotype: A much larger clone lies a single base off, so this may be a read error. The chain's CDR3 is CASSEALGTTQETKYF. The CDR3, as DNA: TGTGCCAGCAGTGAAGCGCTAGGGACTACCCAAGAGACCAAGTACTTC. The chain carries TRBV6-1 and TRBJ2-5; 7 bases line up with TRBD2. Looked up from germline, CDR1 is MNHNS and CDR2 is SASEGT. The CDR3 is 16 residues long.

The chain carries TRBV6-2 or TRBV6-3 and TRBJ1-2, with 12 nucleotides matching TRBD1. CDR1 is MNHEY and CDR2 is SVGEGT in the germline V gene. The ends lost 3 bases at V and 2 bases at J; junction bases unmatched: 10. This CDR3 comprises 18 residues. The DNA of the CDR3 is TGTGCCAGCAGTTATCGGGGACAGGGGGCGAGCGTGAACTATGGCTACACCTTC. This codes for CASSYRGQGASVNYGYTF.

The chain is built from TRBV29-1 and TRBJ1-2; D is undetermined. V was shortened by 6 bases and J by 12 bases, with 26 bases between the two germline ends. Germline-derived CDR1 and CDR2 are SQVTM and ANQGSEA. This CDR3 has 14 amino acids. The CDR3: CSVSGSRKAMRDTF. CDR3 bases: TGCAGCGTCTCGGGAAGCCGAAAGGCTATGAGGGACACCTTC.

This clonotype has ten or more counts. This CDR3 reads CAGTAEGGTEAFF. The CDR3 bases are TGTGCCGGAACAGCAGAAGGAGGAACTGAAGCTTTCTTT. The genes are TRBV30 and TRBJ1-1, with D uncertain. There are 13 residues in the CDR3. Deletions cut 8 bases from V and 5 bases from J, with 18 bases between. Per the germline V gene, CDR1 is GTSNPN and CDR2 is SVGIG (reference sequence).

Here the CDR3 reads CASSQGTLSGNTIYF. The CDR3 nucleotides are TGCGCCAGCAGCCAAGGGACACTCTCTGGAAACACCATATATTTT. The chain carries TRBV4-1 and TRBJ1-3; perhaps TRBD1 as D (5 bases). Looked up from germline, CDR1 is MGHRA and CDR2 is YSYEKL. The CDR3 length is 15 residues. V was cut by 1 base and J by 0 bases, with 7 bases left in between.

This clonotype was observed many times. The chain carries TRBV28 and TRBJ1-2; D unclear. V was shortened by 6 bases and J by 4 bases, with 12 bases between the two germline ends. In germline, CDR1 is MDHEN, CDR2 SYDVKM. The CDR3 consists of 13 residues. DNA of the CDR3: TGTGCCAGCAGATCTGAGGGTGCCTATGGCTACACCTTC. It yields the protein CASRSEGAYGYTF.

A note on this clonotype: One end of the junction varies from germline; a read error may be responsible. This chain joins TRBV9 and TRBJ2-7, with TRBD2 as a possible D gene (6 bases). The CDR3 has 14 residues. CDR1 is SGDLS, CDR2 YYNGEE, per germline. CDR3 protein: CAGSVGGGTYEQYF. Written as DNA, the CDR3 is TGTGCCGGCAGCGTCGGAGGAGGGACTTACGAGCAGTACTTC.

Ten or more counts support this clonotype. The chain links TRBV7-2 to TRBJ2-2; D is perhaps TRBD2 (5 bases). Trimming removed 6 bases at V and 3 bases at J, with 11 bases between. The CDR3 spans 14 residues. From germline, CDR1 is SGHTA and CDR2 FQGNSA. The CDR3 reads CASRASRDTGELFF. The CDR3 DNA follows: TGTGCCAGCAGGGCTAGCCGGGACACCGGGGAGCTGTTTTTT. Full variable domain (missing parts from reference TRBV7-2 and TRBJ2-2): GAGVSQSPSNKVTEKGKDVELRCDPISGHTALYWYRQSLGQGLEFLIYFQGNSAPDKSGLPSDRFSAERTGGSVSTLTIQRTQQEDSAVYLCASRASRDTGELFFGEGSRLTVL.

This clonotype was seen once. The chain carries TRBV10-1 and TRBJ1-3; tentative D call: TRBD1 (5 bases). This CDR3 spans 15 amino acids. The V end lost 4 bases, the J end lost 0 bases, and 10 bases lay between the germline ends. Germline lookup yields CDR1 WNHNN and CDR2 SYGVQD (reference sequence). The CDR3 DNA follows: TGCGCCAGCAGTGGACCGGGACCCTCTGGAAACACCATATATTTT. Encoded protein: CASSGPGPSGNTIYF.

This clonotype turned up a few times. The chain combines TRBV5-1 with TRBJ1-1, with 12 bases aligning to TRBD1. Losses at the gene ends were 5 bases for V and 5 bases for J; bases not matched to a gene: 7. Germline CDR1 and CDR2: SGHRS and YFSETQ. The CDR3 sequence is 15 residues long. As DNA, the CDR3 is TGCGCCAGCAGGGAGGGACAGGGGGCGGAAACTGAAGCTTTCTTT. Amino acid sequence: CASREGQGAETEAFF.

In this sample, this clonotype turned up many times. The chain links TRBV20-1 to TRBJ2-5; 12 bases match TRBD2. V trimming: 3 bases; J trimming: 5 bases; junction bases outside the gene matches: 10. The CDR3 loop spans 16 amino acids. Germline V gene lookup returns CDR1 DFQATT and CDR2 SNEGSKA (reference sequence). The CDR3, as DNA: TGCAGTGCTAGGGACCCTAGCGGGGGGGCCCACGAGACCCAGTACTTC. Translating gives CSARDPSGGAHETQYF.

This clonotype occurred many times. V usage is TRBV10-3 and J usage is TRBJ2-7, with TRBD1 matching over 10 bases. The CDR3 is 14 residues long. Germline V CDR1 and CDR2: ENHRY, SYGVKD. The trim removed 8 bases at V and 5 bases at J, leaving 9 bases unmatched. CDR3 residues: CAIAGGDRGNEQYF. DNA of the CDR3: TGTGCCATCGCTGGGGGGGACAGGGGAAACGAGCAGTACTTC.